Each of the 7 T cell receptor beta chains below was sequenced from the same sample in a study of blood T cells in healthy people across ages. Alongside a J-beta primer mix, a sample-barcoded 5' primer served in a second PCR lasting roughly 7 to 11 cycles. TCRdb independently ran MiXCR on the 5' RACE reads; one entry per CDR3 protein. The repertoire includes 1.5 million to 2 million distinct CDR3 sequences, roughly a third of them detected once, and around 11% sits in the top ten. Sequences were obtained from blood. These receptors originate from a woman between 25 and 40 years old in good health.

The chain combines TRBV7-2 with TRBJ1-2; 10 positions agree with TRBD1. The length of the CDR3 is 14 residues. Trimming took 5 bases from V and 8 from J; bases not matched to a gene: 8. Looked up from germline, CDR1 is SGHTA and CDR2 is FQGNSA. In nucleotides, the CDR3 is TGTGCCAGCAGCCAAACCGGGACAGGGGAAGGCTACACCTTC. It is translated as CASSQTGTGEGYTF.

This clonotype came up a few times. This chain connects TRBV12-3 or TRBV12-4 to TRBJ2-5; TRBD2 matches 11 bases. With the DNA end fitting TRBJ2-7 better, the J assignment may be wrong. The length of the CDR3 is 16 residues. The CDR3: CASTGTSGGGYGEQYF. In DNA form, the CDR3 reads TGTGCCAGCACCGGGACTAGCGGAGGTGGGTACGGCGAGCAGTACTTC.

The chain is built from TRBV12-3 or TRBV12-4 and TRBJ1-1; D uncertain. The CDR3 consists of 15 residues. Trimming shortened V by 1 base and J by 3 bases, and 12 bases separated the two germline ends. In nucleotides, the CDR3 is TGTGCCAGCAGTTTAGGGGCATTTTGGGACACTGAAGCTTTCTTT. Translation: CASSLGAFWDTEAFF.

This clonotype showed up just a few times. This chain uses TRBV27 with TRBJ2-3, with TRBD1 as a possible D gene (6 bases). The CDR3 length is 16 residues. The V gene lost 3 bases and the J gene lost 0 bases, with 13 bases spanning the gap. From germline, CDR1 is MNHEY and CDR2 SMNVEV (reference sequence). CDR3 DNA: TGTGCCAGCAGTTTTTTAGGGACATCCAGCACAGATACGCAGTATTTT. As protein: CASSFLGTSSTDTQYF.

This clonotype was seen once. The chain links TRBV12-3 or TRBV12-4 to TRBJ1-5; D is perhaps TRBD1 (5 bases). CDR3 length: 14 residues. V lost 6 bases and J 6 bases, leaving 15 bases between the germline ends. Written as DNA, the CDR3 is TGTGCCAGCAGCCGGGGCAGGGCGGGTCAGCCCCAGCATTTT. Protein sequence: CASSRGRAGQPQHF.

This clonotype was seen more than once but under ten times. J is TRBJ2-2 and V is TRBV7-9; D perhaps matches TRBD1 (5 bases). Looked up from germline, CDR1 is SEHNR and CDR2 is FQNEAQ (reference sequence). CDR3 length: 15 amino acids. The V and J ends lost 5 bases and 4 bases respectively, with 14 bases between them. The CDR3 sequence: CASSHPGAGTGELFF. Here the CDR3 DNA reads TGTGCCAGCAGCCATCCTGGGGCTGGCACCGGGGAGCTGTTTTTT.

The rearrangement joins TRBV27 to TRBJ1-1; 9 nucleotides align to TRBD1. This CDR3 is built from 15 residues. Germline V lookup: CDR1 MNHEY, CDR2 SMNVEV (reference sequence). V gave up 3 bases and J gave up 4 bases; unmatched junction bases: 6. CDR3 nucleotides: TGTGCCAGCAGTTTTTCCGGGACAGGGCTCACTGAAGCTTTCTTT. It yields the protein CASSFSGTGLTEAFF.